Presented here are 10 T cell receptor beta chains from one specimen sequenced in a study of CD8+ T cells in alopecia areata. Treatment reported: oral pan-JAK inhibitor, 5-10 mg twice daily. Following RNA extraction, reverse transcription yielded cDNA that acted as the sequencing template. Sequencing was performed with immunoSEQ multiplex PCR; in TCRdb, only in-frame clones are kept and a portion is missing. The repertoire includes about 300,000 clones, 58% of them detected once, and roughly 1.8% sits in the top ten. The material sequenced was CD4+ T cells sorted from blood, taken at week 24, from a patient treated with tofacitinib. The receptor set was obtained from a human donor with alopecia areata.

This chain joins TRBV7-6 and TRBJ2-7; weak D call: TRBD1 (5 bases). The V end was cut by 5 bases, the J end by 1 base, with 15 bases between. The CDR3 has 15 residues. CDR1 and CDR2 from the germline V gene are SGHVS and FNYEAQ. The CDR3: CASSPKPHRSYEQYF. CDR3 sequence (DNA): TGTGCCAGCAGCCCTAAACCTCACAGGTCCTACGAGCAGTACTTC.

This clone was found a few times. This rearrangement joins TRBV5-6 to TRBJ1-2, with unresolved D. Looked up from germline, CDR1 is SGHDT and CDR2 is YYEEEE. Between the trimmed V and J ends, which lost 2 bases and 4 bases, there was a span of 15 bases. The CDR3 totals 15 residues. CDR3 protein: CASSFRAHALYGYTF. In DNA, the CDR3 is TGTGCCAGCAGCTTTCGGGCCCACGCGCTCTATGGCTACACCTTC.

The rearrangement joins TRBV6-9 to TRBJ1-2; 9 bases line up with TRBD1. CDR3 length: 17 amino acids. The germline V gene has CDR1 MNHGY and CDR2 SVAAGI. V shed 2 bases, J shed 4 bases, and the junction held 11 bases outside the gene matches. The DNA for the CDR3 is TGTGCCAGCAGTTATGGGACCTCCGGGACAGGGAGCTATGGCTACACCTTC. Translation gives CASSYGTSGTGSYGYTF.

The genes are TRBV2 and TRBJ1-4; 8 bases are shared with TRBD1. The V segment lost 5 bases and the J segment 6 bases; nucleotides outside the gene matches: 8. The CDR3 has 15 amino acids. CDR1 SNHLY and CDR2 FYNNEI come from the germline V gene. As DNA, the CDR3 is TGTGCCAGCAGTTTTTTCCAGGGGGCTGATGAAAAACTGTTTTTT. Translation: CASSFFQGADEKLFF. Together with reference TRBV2 and TRBJ1-4, the CDR3 gives the full variable domain: EPEVTQTPSHQVTQMGQEVILRCVPISNHLYFYWYRQILGQKVEFLVSFYNNEISEKSEIFDDQFSVERPDGSNFTLKIRSTKLEDSAMYFCASSFFQGADEKLFFGSGTQLSVL.

The rearrangement uses TRBV2 and TRBJ2-7, with D maybe TRBD1 (6 bases). The germline V gene encodes CDR1 SNHLY and CDR2 FYNNEI. Trimming pared 8 bases from V and 0 bases from J, leaving 8 bases between. This CDR3 contains 12 residues. The CDR3 loop reads CASGQLSYEQYF. Written as DNA, the CDR3 is TGTGCCAGCGGACAGCTCTCCTACGAGCAGTACTTC.

J is TRBJ2-7 and V is TRBV7-9; D is uncertain. Germline lookup yields CDR1 SEHNR and CDR2 FQNEAQ (reference sequence). Trimming removed 0 bases at V and 5 bases at J, with 5 bases between. This CDR3 has 12 amino acids. CDR3 nucleotides: TGTGCCAGCAGCTTAGCTGTGGACGAGCAGTACTTC. It yields the protein CASSLAVDEQYF.

The gene calls are TRBV18 and TRBJ1-1; the D is unclear. The CDR3 has 16 amino acids. Germline CDR1 is KGHSH and CDR2 is LQKENI. Trimming left V 2 bases short and J 0 bases short, with 13 bases between. The CDR3 DNA follows: TGTGCCAGCTCACCAGGGGTCACTGGGTTGAACACTGAAGCTTTCTTT. It encodes CASSPGVTGLNTEAFF.

In nucleotides, the CDR3 is TGTGCCAGCAGCTTAGATGGGGGGGTGGCTTTCTTT. It is translated as CASSLDGGVAFF. The genes are TRBV7-6 and TRBJ1-1; a weak D match, TRBD1 (5 bases). The V and J ends lost 1 base and 11 bases respectively, with 11 bases between them. The CDR3 contains 12 residues. The germline CDR1 and CDR2 sequences are SGHVS and FNYEAQ. The variable domain in full, completed from reference TRBV7-6 and TRBJ1-1, reads GAGVSQSPRYKVTKRGQDVALRCDPISGHVSLYWYRQALGQGPEFLTYFNYEAQQDKSGLPNDRFSAERPEGSISTLTIQRTEQRDSAMYRCASSLDGGVAFFGQGTRLTVV.

This chain connects TRBV9 to TRBJ1-2; D is perhaps TRBD1 (5 bases). Germline CDR1 reads SGDLS; CDR2 reads YYNGEE. The V gene lost 4 bases and the J gene lost 2 bases, with 18 bases spanning the gap. The CDR3 totals 16 residues. The CDR3 DNA follows: TGTGCCAGCAGCTCGCCGATGCCGGGACCGAACTATGGCTACACCTTC. It codes for CASSSPMPGPNYGYTF. Looking up the rest from reference TRBV9 and TRBJ1-2 gives the full variable domain: DSGVTQTPKHLITATGQRVTLRCSPRSGDLSVYWYQQSLDQGLQFLIQYYNGEERAKGNILERFSAQQFPDLHSELNLSSLELGDSALYFCASSSPMPGPNYGYTFGSGTRLTVV.

The V gene is TRBV15, the J gene TRBJ2-2; 8 nucleotides match TRBD1. The CDR3 is 14 amino acids. The germline V gene encodes CDR1 LNHNV and CDR2 YYDKDF (reference sequence). Trimming took 8 bases from V and 0 from J; bases not matched to a gene: 2. The CDR3 DNA is TGTGCCACCGTCAGGGGGCCGAACACCGGGGAGCTGTTTTTT. Translated: CATVRGPNTGELFF.